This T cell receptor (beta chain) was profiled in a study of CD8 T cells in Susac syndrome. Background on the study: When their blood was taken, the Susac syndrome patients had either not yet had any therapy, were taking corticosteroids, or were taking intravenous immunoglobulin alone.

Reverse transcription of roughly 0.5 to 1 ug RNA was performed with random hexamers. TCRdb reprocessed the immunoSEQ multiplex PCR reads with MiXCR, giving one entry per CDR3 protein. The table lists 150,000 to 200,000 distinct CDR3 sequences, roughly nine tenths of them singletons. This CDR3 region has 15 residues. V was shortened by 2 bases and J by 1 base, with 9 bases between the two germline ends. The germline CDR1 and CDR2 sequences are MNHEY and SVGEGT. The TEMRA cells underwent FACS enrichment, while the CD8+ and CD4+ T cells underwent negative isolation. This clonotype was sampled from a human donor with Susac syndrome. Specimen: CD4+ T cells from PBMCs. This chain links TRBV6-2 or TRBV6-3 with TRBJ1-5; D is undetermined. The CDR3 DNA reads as TGTGCCAGCAGTTACGGGGTGGGCAGCAATCAGCCCCAGCATTTT. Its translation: CASSYGVGSNQPQHF.